These 16 T cell receptor beta chains were all obtained from the same sample, sequenced in a study of blood T cell repertoires in COVID-19. TCRdb keeps only in-frame clones here, not all; method: immunoSEQ multiplex PCR. The table shows about 68,000 clones, with roughly nine tenths occurring only once. Source material: peripheral blood. The source is a man aged 50-59 years with active COVID-19.

This chain joins TRBV10-3 and TRBJ2-1; the D gene is possibly TRBD1 (7 bases). This CDR3 spans 13 amino acids. The germline gives CDR1 ENHRY, CDR2 SYGVKD. The V and J ends lost 5 bases and 8 bases respectively, with 13 bases between them. The CDR3 DNA reads as TGTGCCATCAGTCTCCAGGGGGAGGATGAGCAGTTCTTC. Its protein product is CAISLQGEDEQFF.

V is TRBV18 and J is TRBJ2-7, with no clear D. CDR1 is KGHSH, CDR2 LQKENI, per germline. V lost 6 bases and J lost 0, with 9 bases in between. This CDR3 has 13 amino acids. CDR3 protein: CASSVPGSYEQYF. In DNA, the CDR3 is TGTGCCAGCTCCGTGCCGGGCTCCTACGAGCAGTACTTC.

The chain employs TRBV5-1 and TRBJ2-2; 10 bases are shared with TRBD1. V shed 0 bases and J 1 base; nucleotides not matched to a gene: 3. Germline assignment: CDR1 SGHRS and CDR2 YFSETQ. The length of the CDR3 is 17 residues. The CDR3 loop is CASSLEGQGRNTGELFF. The CDR3 nucleotides read TGCGCCAGCAGCTTGGAGGGACAGGGGAGGAACACCGGGGAGCTGTTTTTT. Looking up the rest from reference TRBV5-1 and TRBJ2-2 gives the full variable domain: KAGVTQTPRYLIKTRGQQVTLSCSPISGHRSVSWYQQTPGQGLQFLFEYFSETQRNKGNFPGRFSGRQFSNSRSEMNVSTLELGDSALYLCASSLEGQGRNTGELFFGEGSRLTVL.

The V call is TRBV5-1, the J call TRBJ2-7, with D possibly matching TRBD1 (6 bases). V shed 3 bases and J shed 5 bases, with 12 bases lying between them. Germline loops: CDR1 SGHRS, CDR2 YFSETQ. The CDR3 extends over 13 amino acids. In nucleotides, the CDR3 is TGCGCCAGCAGCTGGGACACAGGAGACGAGCAGTACTTC. Protein sequence: CASSWDTGDEQYF.

The chain links TRBV28 to TRBJ1-2, with 8 bases aligning to TRBD1. V lost 10 bases to trimming and J lost 3 bases; unmatched junction nucleotides: 10. The CDR3 totals 14 residues. Germline V gene lookup returns CDR1 MDHEN and CDR2 SYDVKM. CDR3 nucleotides: TGTGCCACCGTCAACAGGGGGAAGGACTATGGCTACACCTTC. It is translated as CATVNRGKDYGYTF.

This clone was seen only a few times. This chain uses TRBV7-9 with TRBJ2-7; tentative D call: TRBD2 (5 bases). V was cut by 1 base and J by 5 bases, with 12 bases left in between. Germline CDR1 SEHNR, CDR2 FQNEAQ (reference sequence). The CDR3 spans 14 residues. The DNA for the CDR3 is TGTGCCAGCAGCTTAGGCCTAGCACTCGACGAGCAGTACTTC. This translates into CASSLGLALDEQYF.

The chain recombines TRBV5-1 with TRBJ2-7; 10 bases match TRBD1. The CDR3 sequence is 14 residues long. J lost 5 bases, V lost 0 bases, and 2 bases had no gene match. Germline CDR1 SGHRS, CDR2 YFSETQ. The chain's CDR3 is CASSLGQGADEQYF. The CDR3 nucleotides read TGCGCCAGCAGCTTGGGACAGGGGGCCGACGAGCAGTACTTC.

This rearrangement joins TRBV15 to TRBJ1-2, with 8 bases fitting TRBD1. The ends lost 5 bases at V and 2 bases at J; junction bases unmatched: 4. This CDR3 comprises 14 residues. Germline CDR1 is LNHNV and CDR2 is YYDKDF (reference sequence). The CDR3 loop reads CATSGGQGNYGYTF. In DNA form, the CDR3 reads TGTGCCACCAGCGGAGGACAGGGAAACTATGGCTACACCTTC.

The chain combines TRBV5-1 with TRBJ2-1, with a possible D match to TRBD2 (5 bases). From germline, CDR1 is SGHRS and CDR2 YFSETQ. CDR3 length: 14 residues. V was shortened by 0 bases and J by 5 bases, with 9 bases between the two germline ends. CDR3 protein: CASSLDPGNNEQFF. The CDR3 nucleotides read TGCGCCAGCAGCTTGGATCCGGGGAACAATGAGCAGTTCTTC.

The chain uses TRBV12-3 or TRBV12-4 and TRBJ2-7, with a tentative D call TRBD2 (6 bases). Deletions cut 8 bases from V and 5 bases from J, with 16 bases between. This CDR3 region has 13 residues. The CDR3 here is CASRSQDYDEQYF. The CDR3 DNA sequence: TGTGCCAGCCGTAGCCAGGACTACGACGAGCAGTACTTC.

V and J are TRBV11-2 and TRBJ2-7; D remains unclear. V gave up 0 bases and J gave up 2 bases, with 8 bases separating them. CDR3 size: 14 residues. Germline assignment: CDR1 SGHAT and CDR2 FQNNGV. The CDR3, as DNA: TGTGCCAGCAGCTTAGATCGAGGCACCTACGAGCAGTACTTC. It specifies CASSLDRGTYEQYF.

The V and J genes are TRBV5-1 and TRBJ2-7; D is possibly TRBD2 (5 bases). The germline V gene has CDR1 SGHRS and CDR2 YFSETQ. The ends were cut back, 0 bases at V and 2 bases at J, with 21 bases in the middle. The CDR3 length is 18 residues. DNA for the CDR3: TGCGCCAGCAGCTTGGGCCCCCTCGAGAGGGATACTCCCTACGAGCAGTACTTC. It yields the protein CASSLGPLERDTPYEQYF.

The V gene is TRBV15, the J gene TRBJ1-3; no reliable D call. With 0 bases removed from V and 4 bases from J, the gap between germline ends came to 10 bases. The CDR3 runs 15 residues. Germline V gives CDR1 LNHNV, CDR2 YYDKDF (reference sequence). In DNA form, the CDR3 reads TGTGCCACCAGCAGAGATCCGGCGAGGGGAAACACCATATATTTT. This sequence encodes CATSRDPARGNTIYF.

This chain links TRBV5-1 with TRBJ2-4; 7 bases are a match to TRBD2. The CDR3 sequence is 16 residues long. CDR1 and CDR2 from the germline V gene are SGHRS and YFSETQ. The ends lost 0 bases at V and 7 bases at J; junction bases unmatched: 10. CDR3 loop: CASSLGPNLGGNIQYF. The CDR3 DNA sequence: TGCGCCAGCAGCTTGGGACCGAACCTGGGGGGGAACATTCAGTACTTC. The entire variable domain, with the rest obtained from reference TRBV5-1 and TRBJ2-4, is as follows: KAGVTQTPRYLIKTRGQQVTLSCSPISGHRSVSWYQQTPGQGLQFLFEYFSETQRNKGNFPGRFSGRQFSNSRSEMNVSTLELGDSALYLCASSLGPNLGGNIQYFGAGTRLSVL.

The chain carries TRBV10-3 and TRBJ2-7, with 7 nucleotides matching TRBD1. In germline, CDR1 is ENHRY, CDR2 SYGVKD. This CDR3 is 12 amino acids long. The trim removed 11 bases at V and 1 base at J, leaving 5 bases unmatched. Here the CDR3 DNA reads TGTGCCGTAGGGGGCTCTTCCTACGAGCAGTACTTC. This encodes CAVGGSSYEQYF.

The chain combines TRBV6-5 with TRBJ2-6; no definite D call. The germline V gene encodes CDR1 MNHEY and CDR2 SVGAGI. The CDR3 is 15 amino acids. Trimming shortened V by 8 bases and J by 1 base, and 12 bases separated the two germline ends. This CDR3 is CASFRSESGANVLTF. In DNA, the CDR3 is TGTGCCAGCTTCCGGTCGGAGTCTGGGGCCAACGTCCTGACTTTC.